These 9 T cell receptor beta chains were sequenced from one sample in a study of Graves' ophthalmopathy and Graves' hyperthyroidism. Amplification targeted the TCR beta CDR3 regions, with RNA transcripts as the source material. The workflow started with a first-round RT-PCR run with HTBI primers and then moved on to a second-round multiplex PCR. TCRdb itself ran the multiplex PCR reads through MiXCR, one entry per CDR3 protein. The sample contains more than 1,000,000 distinct CDR3 sequences, about 40% of which appear only once. Sequencing input: peripheral blood or thyroid tissue (not recorded which). The receptors shown here come from an adult man with Graves' hyperthyroidism.

This clonotype was found many times. The chain links TRBV19 to TRBJ2-7; no clear D. Germline CDR1 and CDR2: LNHDA and SQIVND (reference sequence). The length of the CDR3 is 11 residues. Deletions cut 10 bases from V and 5 bases from J, with 12 bases between. The CDR3 DNA reads TGTGCCACGTCGACGGCTGACGAGCAGTACTTC. The encoded protein is CATSTADEQYF.

The V and J genes are TRBV28 and TRBJ1-2; D unclear. Between the trimmed V and J ends, which lost 2 bases and 8 bases, there was a span of 12 bases. This CDR3 comprises 13 residues. From germline, CDR1 is MDHEN and CDR2 SYDVKM. The CDR3 coding sequence is TGTGCCAGCAGTTTAAGGTCCCCGGGAGGCTACACCTTC. Translated, it gives CASSLRSPGGYTF.

CDR3 loop: CSAPPGLAPTDEQYF. The CDR3 nucleotides read TGCAGTGCTCCGCCCGGACTAGCGCCAACCGACGAGCAGTACTTC. This rearrangement joins TRBV20-1 to TRBJ2-7, with TRBD2 matching 9 bases. V was clipped by 5 bases and J by 5 bases; unmatched bases: 13. CDR1 is DFQATT, CDR2 SNEGSKA, per germline (reference sequence). CDR3 length: 15 residues.

The V call is TRBV29-1, the J call TRBJ1-1; TRBD1 matches 10 bases. CDR1 and CDR2 from the germline V gene are SQVTM and ANQGSEA. The J segment lost 0 bases and the V segment lost 3 bases, leaving 10 bases of the junction unmatched. The CDR3 is 17 residues long. The CDR3 DNA is TGCAGCGTTGACTGGGGGGTGACAGGGGGCCTGAACACTGAAGCTTTCTTT. Residues: CSVDWGVTGGLNTEAFF.

This clonotype has ten or more counts. The germline gene is not matched at one end of the junction; a read error may be the cause. The chain has TRBV12-3 or TRBV12-4 and TRBJ2-6, with D possibly TRBD1 on 5 matching bases. The CDR3 covers 16 residues. CDR3 sequence: CASSLGLSSGANVLTF. The CDR3 nucleotides read TGCGCCAGCAGCTTGGGGCTAAGCTCTGGGGCCAACGTCCTGACTTTC.

This clonotype was seen a handful of times. The chain recombines TRBV6-6 with TRBJ2-5; 7 nucleotides match TRBD1. V trimming: 2 bases; J trimming: 3 bases; junction bases outside the gene matches: 9. Germline CDR1 is MNHNY and CDR2 is SVGAGI (reference sequence). The CDR3 runs to 16 residues. Here the CDR3 reads CASSYGTGQSEETQYF. The CDR3 DNA follows: TGTGCCAGCAGTTACGGGACGGGACAGTCGGAAGAGACCCAGTACTTC.

This clonotype was picked up a small number of times. The V gene is TRBV7-7, the J gene TRBJ1-1, with 8 positions matching TRBD1. There are 15 residues in the CDR3. CDR1 and CDR2 (germline): SSHAT, FNYEAQ (reference sequence). The ends lost 6 bases at V and 3 bases at J; junction bases unmatched: 9. The CDR3 protein is CASSPGTGLDTEAFF. CDR3 coding DNA: TGTGCCAGCAGTCCTGGGACAGGCTTGGACACTGAAGCTTTCTTT.

This clonotype was counted a few times. This chain uses TRBV7-8 with TRBJ2-7; 10 nucleotides align to TRBD1. Germline lookup yields CDR1 SGHVS and CDR2 FQNEAQ. The CDR3 runs to 15 residues. V was clipped by 5 bases and J by 2 bases; unmatched bases: 6. CDR3 DNA: TGTGCCAGCAGCGTCCGGGACAGGGGTCCCTACGAGCAGTACTTC. Residues: CASSVRDRGPYEQYF.

The chain has TRBV7-6 and TRBJ2-7; 8 positions agree with TRBD1. In germline, CDR1 is SGHVS, CDR2 FNYEAQ. The CDR3 contains 16 residues. J lost 2 bases, V lost 2 bases, and 8 bases had no gene match. CDR3 DNA sequence: TGTGCCAGCAGCTTATCGGGCAGGGGGCCAGCCTACGAGCAGTACTTC. This sequence encodes CASSLSGRGPAYEQYF.